The entry below gives a single T cell receptor beta chain sequence along with its context. This clonotype turned up a few times. The target of this receptor is not known. Base qualities were left out, and no much larger clone turns up one base away. The data were obtained in a study of response to subunit inactivated influenza vaccine listed by TCRdb under 2018. Describing the broader study: The study used deep quantitative T cell receptor repertoire profiling to track responses to a trivalent subunit inactivated influenza vaccine. General findings and caveats noted by the study authors: The authors proposed that each seasonal influenza vaccination may bring in only a limited number of new T cells.

Libraries came from RT-PCR. The listed sequencing device is Illumina HiSeq 2500. In-frame beta chains were kept once TCRdb had trimmed the public reads at Q25 with fastp and called clones with MiXCR. A single entry per CDR3 protein holds the most common genes and DNA from its merged rows. The sample has roughly 630,000 distinct CDR3 sequences on record, roughly 15% of them singletons. Of the sample, approximately 7.6% is held by the ten largest clones. Trimming removed 1 base from V and 9 bases from J; the gene matches leave 3 bases unexplained. Inclusive of the bounding cysteine and phenylalanine, the CDR3 is 13 residues long. Only the CDR3 portion is preserved as DNA: 39 bases, with reading frame beginning at the first base. The germline V gene (reference sequence) sets CDR1 to SEHNR and CDR2 to FQNEAQ.

The sample in question was PBMCs from blood, obtained 14 to 15 days before vaccination. Here the chain combines TRBV7-9 and TRBJ2-1; 7 middle bases align to TRBD2. The receptor's source is a man aged 50-59 years who received an inactivated influenza vaccine. Donor details come from another sample of the same person, matched by shared clones. The CDR3 loop reads CASSLEGRGEQFF. The bases read TGTGCCAGCAGCTTAGAAGGGAGGGGTGAGCAGTTCTTC. Beyond the CDR3, the reference TRBV7-9 and TRBJ2-1 genes provide the residues; the full variable domain reads: DTGVSQNPRHKITKRGQNVTFRCDPISEHNRLYWYRQTLGQGPEFLTYFQNEAQLEKSRLLSDRFSAERPKGSFSTLEIQRTEQGDSAMYLCASSLEGRGEQFFGPGTRLTVL.